This TCR beta chain was found in a study of blood T cells in healthy people across ages. Germline loops: CDR1 SQVTM, CDR2 ANQGSEA. The CDR3 covers 15 residues. V was pared by 0 bases and J by 1 base, with 11 bases between. Then a second PCR, running about 6 to 12 cycles, was carried out with a sample-barcoded 5' primer and a J-beta primer mix. Each CDR3 protein is one row after TCRdb ran MiXCR on the 5' RACE reads. The sample holds about 680,000 distinct CDR3 sequences, 49% seen once. The chain uses TRBV29-1 and TRBJ2-3, with D possibly being TRBD2 (5 bases). The TCR was taken from a woman aged 55-69 years in good health. The sequenced sample consisted of blood. This CDR3 reads CSVEDRKRGTDTQYF. The CDR3 DNA reads as TGCAGCGTTGAAGATCGGAAGAGGGGCACAGATACGCAGTATTTT.